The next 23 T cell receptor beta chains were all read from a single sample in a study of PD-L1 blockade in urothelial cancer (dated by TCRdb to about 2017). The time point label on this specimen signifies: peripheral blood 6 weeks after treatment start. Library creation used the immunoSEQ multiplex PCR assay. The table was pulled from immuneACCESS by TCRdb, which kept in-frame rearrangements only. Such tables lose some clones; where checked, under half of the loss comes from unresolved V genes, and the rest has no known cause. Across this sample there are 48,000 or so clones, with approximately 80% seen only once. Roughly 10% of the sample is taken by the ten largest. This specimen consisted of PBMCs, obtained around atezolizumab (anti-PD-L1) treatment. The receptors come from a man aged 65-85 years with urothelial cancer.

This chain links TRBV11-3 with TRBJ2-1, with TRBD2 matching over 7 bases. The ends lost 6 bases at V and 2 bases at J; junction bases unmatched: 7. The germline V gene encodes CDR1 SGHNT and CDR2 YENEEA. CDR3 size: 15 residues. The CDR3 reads CASSPRGRAYNEQFF. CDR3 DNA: TGTGCCAGCAGTCCCCGTGGGAGGGCCTACAATGAGCAGTTCTTC.

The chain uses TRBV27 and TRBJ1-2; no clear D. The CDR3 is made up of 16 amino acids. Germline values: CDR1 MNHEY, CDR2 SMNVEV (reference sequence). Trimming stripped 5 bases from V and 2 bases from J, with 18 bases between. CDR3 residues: CASSLYLGATNYGYTF. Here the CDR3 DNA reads TGTGCCAGCAGTCTCTACCTAGGAGCCACAAACTATGGCTACACCTTC.

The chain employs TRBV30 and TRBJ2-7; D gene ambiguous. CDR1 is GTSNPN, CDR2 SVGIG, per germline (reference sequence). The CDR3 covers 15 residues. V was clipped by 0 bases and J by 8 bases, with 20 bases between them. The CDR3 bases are TGTGCCTGGAGTGTATATGTGGAGCAGAGACGAAAGCAGTACTTC. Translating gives CAWSVYVEQRRKQYF. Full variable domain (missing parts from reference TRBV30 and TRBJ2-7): SQTIHQWPATLVQPVGSPLSLECTVEGTSNPNLYWYRQAAGRGLQLLFYSVGIGQISSEVPQNLSASRPQDRQFILSSKKLLLSDSGFYLCAWSVYVEQRRKQYFGPGTRLTVT.

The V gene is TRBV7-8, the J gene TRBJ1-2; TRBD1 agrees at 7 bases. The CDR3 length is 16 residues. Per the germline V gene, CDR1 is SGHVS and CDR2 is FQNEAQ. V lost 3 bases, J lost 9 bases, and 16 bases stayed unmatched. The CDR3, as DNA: TGTGCCAGCAGCTTCAGCAGCGTACCAGGGGGTGGGAGCTACACCTTC. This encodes CASSFSSVPGGGSYTF.

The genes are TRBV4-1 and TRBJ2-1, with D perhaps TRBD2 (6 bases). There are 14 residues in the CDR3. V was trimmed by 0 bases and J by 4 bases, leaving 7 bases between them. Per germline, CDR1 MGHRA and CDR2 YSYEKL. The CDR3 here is CASSQEGGYNEQFF. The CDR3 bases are TGCGCCAGCAGCCAAGAGGGGGGTTACAATGAGCAGTTCTTC.

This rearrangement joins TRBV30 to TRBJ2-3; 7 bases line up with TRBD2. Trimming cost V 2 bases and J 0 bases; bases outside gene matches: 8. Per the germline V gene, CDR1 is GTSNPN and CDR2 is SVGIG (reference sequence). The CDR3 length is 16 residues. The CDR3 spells CAWSPRGVISTDTQYF. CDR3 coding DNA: TGTGCCTGGAGTCCCCGGGGGGTTATAAGCACAGATACGCAGTATTTT.

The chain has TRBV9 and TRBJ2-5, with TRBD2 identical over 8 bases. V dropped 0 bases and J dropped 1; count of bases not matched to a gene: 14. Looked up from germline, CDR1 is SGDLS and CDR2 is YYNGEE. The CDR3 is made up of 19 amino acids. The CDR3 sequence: CASSVAPGGSGSIQETQYF. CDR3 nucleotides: TGTGCCAGCAGCGTAGCCCCGGGTGGCAGCGGGAGCATCCAAGAGACCCAGTACTTC.

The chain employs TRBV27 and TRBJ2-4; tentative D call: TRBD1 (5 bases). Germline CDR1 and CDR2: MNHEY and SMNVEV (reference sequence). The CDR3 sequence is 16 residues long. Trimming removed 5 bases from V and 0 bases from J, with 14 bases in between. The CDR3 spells CASSPQGLIAKNIQYF. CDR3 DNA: TGTGCCAGCAGTCCCCAGGGTCTTATAGCCAAAAACATTCAGTACTTC.

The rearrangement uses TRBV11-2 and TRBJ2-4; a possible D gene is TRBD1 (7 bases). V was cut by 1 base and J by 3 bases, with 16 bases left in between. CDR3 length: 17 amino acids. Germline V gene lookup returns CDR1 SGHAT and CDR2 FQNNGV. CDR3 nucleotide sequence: TGTGCCAGCAGCTTAGTCGGCAGGGGGGATGGCAAAAACATTCAGTACTTC. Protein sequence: CASSLVGRGDGKNIQYF.

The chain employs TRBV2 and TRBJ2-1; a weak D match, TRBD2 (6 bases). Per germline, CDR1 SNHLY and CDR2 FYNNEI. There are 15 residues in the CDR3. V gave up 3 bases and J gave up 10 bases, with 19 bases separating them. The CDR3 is CASSEGLHGPEEQFF. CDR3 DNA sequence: TGTGCCAGCAGTGAGGGACTCCACGGGCCAGAGGAGCAGTTCTTC. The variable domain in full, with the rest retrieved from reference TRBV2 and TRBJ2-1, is EPEVTQTPSHQVTQMGQEVILRCVPISNHLYFYWYRQILGQKVEFLVSFYNNEISEKSEIFDDQFSVERPDGSNFTLKIRSTKLEDSAMYFCASSEGLHGPEEQFFGPGTRLTVL.

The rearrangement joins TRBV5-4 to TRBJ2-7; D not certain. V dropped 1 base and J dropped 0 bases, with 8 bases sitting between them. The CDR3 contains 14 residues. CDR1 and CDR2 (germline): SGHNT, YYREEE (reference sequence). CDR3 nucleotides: TGTGCCAGCAGCTTGTTGCACAGCTCCTACGAGCAGTACTTC. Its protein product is CASSLLHSSYEQYF.

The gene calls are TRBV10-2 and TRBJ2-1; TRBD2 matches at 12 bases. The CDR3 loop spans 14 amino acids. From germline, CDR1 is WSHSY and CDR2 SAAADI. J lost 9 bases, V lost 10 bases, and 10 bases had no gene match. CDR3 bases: TGCGCCACCAGACTAGCGGGAGATCGGAGTGAGCAGTTCTTC. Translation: CATRLAGDRSEQFF.

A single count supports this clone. The CDR3 region is CAISPQDAQYF. The CDR3 region has the DNA TGTGCCATCAGCCCACAGGATGCGCAGTATTTT. The genes are TRBV10-3 and TRBJ2-3, with D perhaps TRBD1 (5 bases). The V and J ends lost 6 bases and 10 bases respectively, with 11 bases between them. Looked up from germline, CDR1 is ENHRY and CDR2 is SYGVKD. The CDR3 is made up of 11 amino acids.

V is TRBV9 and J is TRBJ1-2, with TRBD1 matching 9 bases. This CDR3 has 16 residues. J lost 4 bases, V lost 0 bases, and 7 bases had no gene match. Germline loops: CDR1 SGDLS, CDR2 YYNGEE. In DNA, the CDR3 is TGTGCCAGCAGCGTAGGTGCTGGGACAGGGCCCTATGGCTACACCTTC. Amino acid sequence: CASSVGAGTGPYGYTF.

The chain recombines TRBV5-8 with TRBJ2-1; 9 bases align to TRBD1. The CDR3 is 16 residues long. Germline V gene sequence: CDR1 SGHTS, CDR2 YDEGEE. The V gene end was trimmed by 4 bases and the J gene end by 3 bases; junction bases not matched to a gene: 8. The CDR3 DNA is TGTGCCAGCAGCCCTACAGGGGGCTGGTTCTACAATGAGCAGTTCTTC. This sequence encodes CASSPTGGWFYNEQFF.

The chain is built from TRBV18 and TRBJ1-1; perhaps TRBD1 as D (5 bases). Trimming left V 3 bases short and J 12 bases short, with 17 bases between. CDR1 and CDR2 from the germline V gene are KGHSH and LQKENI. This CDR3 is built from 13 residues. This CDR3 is CASSPEVSDTTFF. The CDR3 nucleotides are TGTGCCAGCTCACCTGAAGTTTCGGACACCACTTTCTTT.

In DNA, the CDR3 is TGCGCCAGCAGCAAAGGGGGGGCTAGCGGAAACTACGAGCAGTACTTC. Translating it yields CASSKGGASGNYEQYF. The rearrangement links TRBV5-1 to TRBJ2-7, with TRBD2 as a possible D gene (7 bases). The CDR3 sequence is 16 residues long. Trimming removed 4 bases at V and 3 bases at J, with 20 bases between. CDR1 is SGHRS, CDR2 YFSETQ, per germline.

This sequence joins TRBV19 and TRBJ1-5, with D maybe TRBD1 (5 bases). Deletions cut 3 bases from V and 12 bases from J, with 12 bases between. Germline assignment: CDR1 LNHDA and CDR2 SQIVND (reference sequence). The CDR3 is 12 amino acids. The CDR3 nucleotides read TGTGCCAGTAGTATTGGGGGAGGGCACCAGCATTTT. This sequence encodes CASSIGGGHQHF. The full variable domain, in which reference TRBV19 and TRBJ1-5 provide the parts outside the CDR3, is DGGITQSPKYLFRKEGQNVTLSCEQNLNHDAMYWYRQDPGQGLRLIYYSQIVNDFQKGDIAEGYSVSREKKESFPLTVTSAQKNPTAFYLCASSIGGGHQHFGDGTRLSIL.

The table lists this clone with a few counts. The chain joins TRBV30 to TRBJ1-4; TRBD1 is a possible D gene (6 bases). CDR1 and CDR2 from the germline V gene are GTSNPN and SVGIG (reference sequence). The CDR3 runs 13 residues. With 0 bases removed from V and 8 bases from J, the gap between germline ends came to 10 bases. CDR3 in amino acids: CAWSVQGREKLFF. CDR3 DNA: TGTGCCTGGAGTGTACAGGGAAGGGAAAAACTGTTTTTT.

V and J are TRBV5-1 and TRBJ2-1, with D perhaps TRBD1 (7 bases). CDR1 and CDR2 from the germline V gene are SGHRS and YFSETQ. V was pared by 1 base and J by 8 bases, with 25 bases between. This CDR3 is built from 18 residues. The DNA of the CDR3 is TGCGCCAGCAGCTTGACTACTCCGTCTCAGGGGGGATGGGATGAGCAGTTCTTC. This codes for CASSLTTPSQGGWDEQFF.

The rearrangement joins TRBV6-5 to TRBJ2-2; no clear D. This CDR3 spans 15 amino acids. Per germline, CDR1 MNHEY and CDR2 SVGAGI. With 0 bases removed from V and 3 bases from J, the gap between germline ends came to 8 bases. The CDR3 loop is CASSYSTRHTGELFF. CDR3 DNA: TGTGCCAGCAGTTACTCGACGAGGCACACCGGGGAGCTGTTTTTT.

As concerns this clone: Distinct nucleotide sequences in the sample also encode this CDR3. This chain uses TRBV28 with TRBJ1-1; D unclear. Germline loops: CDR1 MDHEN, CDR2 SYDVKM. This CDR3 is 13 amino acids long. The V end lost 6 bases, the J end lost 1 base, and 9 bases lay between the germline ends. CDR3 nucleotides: TGTGCCAGCAGCCGGGTTCGGAACACTGAAGCTTTCTTT. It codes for CASSRVRNTEAFF.

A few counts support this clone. The CDR3 DNA reads TGTGCCAGCTCACGGCCTGGAGGGGAGCAGTACTTC. Amino acid sequence: CASSRPGGEQYF. The chain combines TRBV18 with TRBJ2-7; D possibly corresponds to TRBD2 (6 bases). Germline-derived CDR1 and CDR2 are KGHSH and LQKENI. CDR3 length: 12 amino acids. V was cut by 4 bases and J by 7 bases, with 11 bases left in between. Full variable domain (missing parts from reference TRBV18 and TRBJ2-7): NAGVMQNPRHLVRRRGQEARLRCSPMKGHSHVYWYRQLPEEGLKFMVYLQKENIIDESGMPKERFSAEFPKEGPSILRIQQVVRGDSAAYFCASSRPGGEQYFGPGTRLTVT.